Listed below are T cell receptor beta chains from one sample, sequenced in a study of T cells in tumors after PD-1 blockade. The repertoire was sequenced with immunoSEQ multiplex PCR; TCRdb's copy has only in-frame clones and lacks some. The data hold 55,000 to 70,000 clones, with roughly 78% observed a single time. Specimen: PBMCs, collected before anti-PD-1 treatment. These receptors were taken from a human donor with basal cell carcinoma. Both conserved end residues are part of each CDR3. A D gene is named only where the DNA matches it firmly. Only part of the rows carry a size: once, few, many, or a class if the clone is expanded.

j_call | clone_size | d_call | v_call | cdr3_aa | cdr3_nt
TRBJ1-2 | NA | NA | TRBV5-1 | CASSLGLQSSYGYTF | TGCGCCAGCAGCTTGGGACTACAGAGCTCGTATGGCTACACCTTC
TRBJ1-1 | few | TRBD1 | TRBV4-2 | CASSRDAGQGANSFSEAFF | TGTGCCAGCAGCCGTGATGCCGGGCAGGGGGCTAATAGTTTCTCTGAAGCTTTCTTT
TRBJ1-1 | NA | TRBD1 | TRBV19 | CASSKGQGSNTEAFF | TGTGCCAGTAGTAAAGGACAGGGTTCGAACACTGAAGCTTTCTTT
TRBJ2-1 | NA | NA | TRBV7-2 | CASSLGRGASYNEQFF | TGTGCCAGCAGCTTAGGTCGGGGGGCCTCGTACAATGAGCAGTTCTTC
TRBJ1-3 | many | NA | TRBV2 | CASSPTGPHSGNTIYF | TGTGCCAGCAGTCCAACCGGCCCGCACTCTGGAAACACCATATATTTT
TRBJ1-4 | few | TRBD1 | TRBV6-6 | CASSYSNPGGNEKLFF | TGTGCCAGCAGTTACTCAAACCCAGGGGGGAATGAAAAACTGTTTTTT
TRBJ2-7 | NA | TRBD1 | TRBV7-2 | CASSAGQGPYEQYF | TGTGCCAGCAGCGCGGGACAGGGGCCCTACGAGCAGTACTTC
TRBJ2-7 | NA | TRBD1 | TRBV5-6 | CASSCGQAYEQYF | TGTGCCAGCAGCTGCGGACAGGCCTACGAGCAGTACTTC
TRBJ1-5 | few | NA | TRBV30 | CAWAGQQLRGPQHF | TGTGCCTGGGCCGGCCAGCAACTTCGGGGGCCCCAGCATTTT
TRBJ2-2 | NA | NA | TRBV6-6 | CASNPRDTPTGELFF | TGTGCCAGCAACCCCCGGGACACTCCTACCGGGGAGCTGTTTTTT
TRBJ1-5 | many | NA | TRBV2 | CASRRDISNQPQHF | TGTGCCAGCAGGAGGGACATTAGCAATCAGCCCCAGCATTTT
TRBJ2-2 | NA | NA | TRBV6-5 | CASSYSRDGELFF | TGTGCCAGCAGTTACTCGAGGGACGGGGAGCTGTTTTTT
TRBJ2-1 | NA | NA | TRBV5-1 | CASSDYNEQFF | TGCGCCAGCAGCGATTACAATGAGCAGTTCTTC
TRBJ2-7 | NA | TRBD1 | TRBV11-3 | CASSFTGDEQYF | TGTGCCAGCAGCTTCACAGGGGACGAGCAGTACTTC
TRBJ2-1 | NA | NA | TRBV9 | CASSVEAEVSYNEQFF | TGTGCCAGCAGCGTAGAGGCGGAGGTGTCCTACAATGAGCAGTTCTTC
TRBJ2-3 | NA | NA | TRBV7-8 | CASSQSRRGPTDTQYF | TGTGCCAGCAGCCAATCAAGGCGGGGGCCCACAGATACGCAGTATTTT
TRBJ2-5 | NA | TRBD2 | TRBV30 | CAWRLAGGPQTQYF | TGTGCCTGGAGACTAGCGGGGGGGCCACAGACCCAGTACTTC
TRBJ1-3 | NA | NA | TRBV5-1 | CASSKGTGTGNTIYF | TGCGCCAGCTCTAAGGGTACAGGGACTGGAAACACCATATATTTT
TRBJ1-2 | few | NA | TRBV5-4 | CASSSQGGRGEGYGYTF | TGTGCCAGCAGCTCCCAGGGAGGCAGGGGCGAGGGGTATGGCTACACCTTC
TRBJ2-3 | few | NA | TRBV11-1 | CASSLGTGKDTQYF | TGTGCCAGCAGCCTTGGCACAGGTAAAGATACGCAGTATTTT
TRBJ2-7 | NA | NA | TRBV6-5 | CASRYQGTGAYEQYF | TGTGCCAGCAGGTACCAGGGGACCGGCGCCTACGAGCAGTACTTC
TRBJ2-5 | NA | TRBD2 | TRBV7-9 | CASSRAAGTSGKETQYF | TGTGCCAGCAGCAGAGCCGCCGGGACTAGCGGTAAAGAGACCCAGTACTTC
TRBJ1-1 | few | NA | TRBV7-8 | CASSGRGTEAFF | TGTGCCAGCAGCGGCCGAGGGACTGAAGCTTTCTTT
TRBJ2-3 | NA | NA | TRBV5-6 | CASSLRSFEDTQYF | TGTGCCAGCAGCTTGCGGAGCTTTGAAGATACGCAGTATTTT
TRBJ2-6 | NA | NA | TRBV6-1 | CASSEPGSGANVLTF | TGTGCCAGCAGTGAACCAGGCTCTGGGGCCAACGTCCTGACTTTC
TRBJ2-3 | once | NA | TRBV9 | CASSVAEQGYTDTQYF | TGTGCCAGCAGCGTAGCTGAACAGGGTTACACAGATACGCAGTATTTT
TRBJ1-1 | NA | NA | TRBV6-5 | CASSYVRGTEAFF | TGTGCCAGCAGTTACGTGCGGGGCACTGAAGCTTTCTTT
TRBJ2-3 | NA | NA | TRBV24-1 | CATAVGGFADTQYF | TGTGCCACCGCGGTGGGGGGTTTCGCAGATACGCAGTATTTT
TRBJ1-6 | NA | NA | TRBV7-8 | CASSRSRGSQGSPLHF | TGTGCCAGCAGCCGATCCAGGGGATCCCAGGGTTCACCCCTCCACTTT
TRBJ2-5 | NA | NA | TRBV25-1 | CASSEGRLNQETQYF | TGTGCCAGCAGTGAGGGCAGACTGAACCAAGAGACCCAGTACTTC
TRBJ2-3 | NA | TRBD2 | TRBV29-1 | CSPYGSAGGPDTQYF | TGCAGCCCTTACGGATCAGCGGGGGGGCCAGATACGCAGTATTTT
TRBJ1-1 | NA | NA | TRBV5-1 | CASSLSLGRNTEAFF | TGCGCCAGCAGCTTGTCGCTGGGGAGGAACACTGAAGCTTTCTTT
TRBJ1-4 | NA | NA | TRBV6-5 | CASSYGRVGEKLFF | TGTGCCAGCAGTTACGGCCGGGTTGGTGAAAAACTGTTTTTT
TRBJ2-1 | NA | NA | TRBV7-6 | CASSLDTEGEQFF | TGTGCCAGCAGCTTAGACACGGAAGGTGAGCAGTTCTTC
TRBJ2-1 | NA | NA | TRBV3-1/TRBV3-2 | CASSSKGGGFYNEQFF | TGTGCCAGCAGCTCTAAGGGAGGGGGCTTCTACAATGAGCAGTTCTTC
TRBJ1-2 | NA | NA | TRBV7-9 | CASSISPDYGYTF | TGTGCCAGCAGCATTTCACCGGACTATGGCTACACCTTC
TRBJ1-6 | NA | NA | TRBV7-9 | CASSLRDSSYSPLHF | TGTGCCAGCAGCTTACGTGACAGCTCATATTCACCCCTCCACTTT
TRBJ1-1 | NA | NA | TRBV9 | CASSVGVEASTEAFF | TGTGCCAGCAGCGTAGGGGTAGAGGCGAGCACTGAAGCTTTCTTT
TRBJ1-2 | NA | NA | TRBV5-4 | CASSRILGLTEGYTF | TGTGCCAGCAGCCGTATTTTGGGGCTGACTGAAGGCTACACCTTC
TRBJ2-7 | NA | NA | TRBV5-1 | CASSFSGNYEQYF | TGCGCCAGCAGCTTCTCCGGGAACTACGAGCAGTACTTC
TRBJ2-2 | NA | NA | TRBV19 | CASSIKAGANTGELFF | TGTGCCAGTAGTATTAAGGCAGGGGCGAACACCGGGGAGCTGTTTTTT
TRBJ1-1 | NA | NA | TRBV30 | CASLSPGDTEAFF | TGTGCCAGCTTATCACCTGGGGACACTGAAGCTTTCTTT
TRBJ2-3 | NA | NA | TRBV4-2 | CASSQDRTMGTQYF | TGTGCCAGCAGCCAAGACCGTACCATGGGTACGCAGTATTTT
TRBJ2-3 | NA | TRBD2 | TRBV5-8 | CASSVLAGGPTDTQYF | TGTGCCAGCAGCGTGCTAGCGGGGGGGCCAACAGATACGCAGTATTTT
TRBJ2-3 | few | TRBD2 | TRBV6-4 | CASSEGGGGTDTQYF | TGTGCCAGCAGTGAGGGGGGGGGAGGCACAGATACGCAGTATTTT
TRBJ2-2 | once | NA | TRBV27 | CASSLEARGRTGELFF | TGTGCCAGCAGTTTAGAGGCCCGAGGTCGCACCGGGGAGCTGTTTTTT
TRBJ2-3 | NA | NA | TRBV6-5 | CASSYVQIQSTDTQYF | TGTGCCAGCAGTTACGTACAGATACAAAGCACAGATACGCAGTATTTT
TRBJ1-6 | NA | TRBD1 | TRBV30 | CAWSVQGKSSPLHF | TGTGCCTGGAGTGTACAGGGGAAGAGTTCACCCCTCCACTTT
TRBJ1-2 | NA | NA | TRBV7-8 | CASSLGLPDSNYGYTF | TGTGCCAGCAGCTTAGGCCTCCCGGACAGTAACTATGGCTACACCTTC
TRBJ2-1 | few | NA | TRBV10-2 | CASSDGSSYNEQFF | TGCGCCAGCAGTGACGGGAGCTCCTACAATGAGCAGTTCTTC
TRBJ2-2 | NA | NA | TRBV6-5 | CAIRSAVLTGELFF | TGTGCCATAAGGTCAGCGGTCTTGACCGGGGAGCTGTTTTTT
TRBJ2-7 | few | TRBD1 | TRBV7-9 | CASRGPGEQYF | TGTGCCTCGAGGGGGCCAGGCGAGCAGTACTTC
TRBJ1-1 | NA | NA | TRBV7-9 | CASSQRGGGTEAFF | TGCGCCAGCAGCCAACGCGGGGGGGGCACTGAAGCTTTCTTT
TRBJ2-1 | NA | TRBD2 | TRBV24-1 | CATSDTTSGGLSYNEQFF | TGTGCCACCAGTGACACGACTAGCGGGGGCCTCTCCTACAATGAGCAGTTCTTC
TRBJ2-7 | NA | TRBD1 | TRBV2 | CANSGTGPYEQYF | TGTGCCAACTCCGGGACAGGGCCCTACGAGCAGTACTTC
TRBJ2-5 | NA | NA | TRBV7-8 | CASSLVLAPERETQYF | TGTGCCAGCAGCTTAGTCCTCGCCCCCGAGCGTGAGACCCAGTACTTC
TRBJ1-6 | NA | NA | TRBV5-4 | CASSLDIGDSPLHF | TGTGCCAGCAGCTTGGATATAGGGGATTCACCCCTCCACTTT